These 14 T cell receptor beta chains were sequenced from one sample in a study of blood T cell repertoires in COVID-19. Assay used: immunoSEQ multiplex PCR; TCRdb lists only in-frame clones, some missing. In the table there are 450,000 to 500,000 clones, approximately 90% of which are singletons. Sequencing was performed on PBMCs or T cells enriched from blood (not recorded which). The source is a woman between 18 and 30 years old who had recovered from COVID-19.

The rearrangement joins TRBV27 to TRBJ1-2; 7 bases line up with TRBD1. This CDR3 comprises 17 residues. CDR1 and CDR2 from the germline V gene are MNHEY and SMNVEV (reference sequence). The V and J ends lost 5 bases and 3 bases, in that order; junction bases with no gene match: 15. The CDR3: CASSPSGGDRPYYGYTF. The CDR3 region has the DNA TGTGCCAGCAGTCCCTCCGGGGGGGACAGACCTTACTATGGCTACACCTTC.

The chain joins TRBV18 to TRBJ1-2; TRBD1 matches at 12 bases. With 0 bases clipped from V and 8 bases from J, the junction kept 7 bases outside the gene matches. Germline lookup yields CDR1 KGHSH and CDR2 LQKENI. This CDR3 has 16 amino acids. CDR3 sequence: CASSPPQGQGARGYTF. CDR3 in DNA: TGTGCCAGCTCACCACCGCAGGGACAGGGGGCACGCGGCTACACCTTC.

The chain has TRBV28 and TRBJ2-1, with 7 bases that match TRBD2. V was clipped by 4 bases and J by 4 bases; unmatched bases: 10. Per germline, CDR1 MDHEN and CDR2 SYDVKM. The CDR3 consists of 16 residues. The chain's CDR3 is CASSSPPSGKYNEQFF. The CDR3 nucleotides are TGTGCCAGCAGTTCCCCCCCAAGCGGGAAATACAATGAGCAGTTCTTC.

This clone showed up just a few times. V is TRBV6-5 and J is TRBJ1-1; D is unclear. V was shortened by 6 bases and J by 4 bases, with 12 bases between the two germline ends. The germline CDR1 and CDR2 sequences are MNHEY and SVGAGI. The CDR3 sequence is 13 residues long. The CDR3 region is CASRGGLLTEAFF. The CDR3 nucleotides read TGTGCCAGCAGGGGAGGCCTCCTCACTGAAGCTTTCTTT.

V gene TRBV2 combines with J gene TRBJ1-2; tentative D call: TRBD1 (6 bases). The germline V gene encodes CDR1 SNHLY and CDR2 FYNNEI. The CDR3 has 14 residues. V lost 3 bases and J 3 bases, leaving 11 bases between the germline ends. The CDR3 sequence is CASSDRGAHYGYTF. CDR3 nucleotides: TGTGCCAGCAGTGATCGGGGGGCCCACTATGGCTACACCTTC.

This sequence joins TRBV5-5 and TRBJ2-7; 8 bases match TRBD1. The CDR3 runs to 14 residues. Germline loops: CDR1 SGHKS, CDR2 YYEKEE (reference sequence). The V segment lost 1 base and the J segment 7 bases; nucleotides outside the gene matches: 7. CDR3 nucleotide sequence: TGTGCCAGCAGCTTGTCAGGGACAGGAGGGGAGCAGTACTTC. Translating gives CASSLSGTGGEQYF.

CDR3 residues: CASSPGQGAVTEAFF. The CDR3 nucleotides are TGCGCCAGCAGCCCCGGACAGGGGGCTGTAACTGAAGCTTTCTTT. The chain employs TRBV5-1 and TRBJ1-1; 11 nucleotides line up with TRBD1. There are 15 residues in the CDR3. V shed 4 bases and J 5 bases; nucleotides not matched to a gene: 7. CDR1 is SGHRS and CDR2 is YFSETQ in the germline V gene.

There are a few counts of this clone. The chain has TRBV5-1 and TRBJ1-2; TRBD1 aligns across 9 bases. Trimming removed 4 bases from V and 5 bases from J; junction bases left unmatched: 12. This CDR3 is built from 16 residues. Per the germline V gene, CDR1 is SGHRS and CDR2 is YFSETQ. The CDR3 protein is CASSIPDRGEPYGYTF. The CDR3 bases are TGCGCCAGCAGCATACCCGACAGGGGGGAACCTTATGGCTACACCTTC.

This chain connects TRBV25-1 to TRBJ2-7; the D gene is possibly TRBD2 (7 bases). The germline CDR1 and CDR2 sequences are MGHDK and SYGVNS. The CDR3 is 15 amino acids. Trimming took off 1 base at V and 5 bases at J, with 15 bases between the two ends. The CDR3 nucleotides are TGTGCCAGCAGTGAATTGGACGGGGGGCCCCACGAGCAGTACTTC. It codes for CASSELDGGPHEQYF.

The V call is TRBV28, the J call TRBJ1-2, with D maybe TRBD1 (5 bases). The germline CDR1 and CDR2 sequences are MDHEN and SYDVKM. The CDR3 covers 15 residues. Trimming pared 3 bases from V and 4 bases from J, leaving 15 bases between. The CDR3 region is CASSFPDAGLYGYTF. In DNA, the CDR3 is TGTGCCAGCAGTTTTCCGGACGCGGGACTCTATGGCTACACCTTC.

This rearrangement joins TRBV5-5 to TRBJ2-5; TRBD1 might be the D (6 bases). CDR3 length: 13 residues. Germline CDR1 reads SGHKS; CDR2 reads YYEKEE (reference sequence). V lost 1 base, J lost 4 bases, and 8 bases lay in between. CDR3 coding DNA: TGTGCCAGCAGCTTGTTAGGGGGAGAGACCCAGTACTTC. It translates to CASSLLGGETQYF.

This chain connects TRBV2 to TRBJ1-2; 8 positions agree with TRBD1. The CDR3 runs to 13 residues. V shed 4 bases and J 8 bases; nucleotides not matched to a gene: 6. Per the germline V gene, CDR1 is SNHLY and CDR2 is FYNNEI. For the CDR3, the DNA is TGTGCCAGCAGTGCCGGACAGGGAATGGGCTACACCTTC. It encodes CASSAGQGMGYTF.

Only one count was recorded for this clone. This chain uses TRBV7-8 with TRBJ2-2; D possibly matches TRBD1 or TRBD2 (5 bases each). This CDR3 contains 15 residues. Germline assignment: CDR1 SGHVS and CDR2 FQNEAQ. Between the trimmed V and J ends, which lost 5 bases and 3 bases, there was a span of 13 bases. This CDR3 is CASSQGDGDTGELFF. CDR3 DNA sequence: TGTGCCAGCAGCCAGGGAGACGGAGACACCGGGGAGCTGTTTTTT.

This chain uses TRBV4-1 with TRBJ2-7, with a possible D match to TRBD1 (6 bases). V lost 4 bases, J lost 0 bases, and 13 bases lay in between. Looked up from germline, CDR1 is MGHRA and CDR2 is YSYEKL. There are 15 residues in the CDR3. Here the CDR3 reads CASSRNVQGSYEQYF. Written as DNA, the CDR3 is TGCGCCAGCAGCCGAAACGTACAGGGCTCCTACGAGCAGTACTTC.